One T cell receptor beta chain is described in this entry. The antigen is unknown. The sample comes from a study of OX40 agonist ivuxolimab in advanced cancers. Study information: Prior therapy, whether anti-PD-1, anti-PD-L1 or anti-CTLA-4, was allowed, and about 40% had some. Study results and limitations: The mean number of expanded clones was higher in CD8+ T cells than in CD4+. What antigens the expanded peripheral T cells recognized was never established.

Data came from immunoSEQ multiplex PCR; TCRdb stores just in-frame clones and leaves some out. The sample comprises roughly 90,000 clones, more than 75% of which are singletons, and about 0.3% rests with the top ten. In germline, CDR1 is SGHNT, CDR2 YYREEE (reference sequence). The germline V and J ends were trimmed by 4 bases and 4 bases, with 14 bases remaining between them. This CDR3 spans 14 amino acids. It was autoimmune disease history or systemic immunosuppression that excluded patients. The source was CD4+ or CD8+ T cells sorted from blood, collected in a trial of the OX40 agonist ivuxolimab. The receptor comes from an adult with an advanced solid tumor such as melanoma, head and neck, liver or kidney cancer. V gene TRBV5-4 combines with J gene TRBJ2-5; D is uncertain. The CDR3 nucleotides are TGTGCCAGCAGCATACCCCCCGTCGCAGAGACCCAGTACTTC. Protein sequence: CASSIPPVAETQYF.